The present TCR beta chain was sequenced within a study of shared clonotypes between healthy human individuals (dated by TCRdb to the early 2020s). Regarding the research as a whole: The cohort included a few men and a couple of women between 18 and 49 years of age. For each donor, three plates each were used for CD4 naive and CD4 memory, two plates were used for CD8 naive, and one plate was used for CD8 memory. Libraries were prepared and TCR repertoires were sequenced by different laboratories using diverse techniques, in order to increase sequencing depth and limit assay-specific biases. Blood TCR repertoires of roughly five healthy adults were deeply sequenced to estimate repertoire size and the extent of clonotype sharing between individuals. Each donor's leukapheresis produced roughly between roughly 0.85 and 9.5 billion PBMCs. Study-wide findings and limitations: Compared with non-shared clonotypes, clonotypes shared by all four sorted-subset donors had higher generation probabilities. Even with the large sequencing depth, rarefaction of the sorted-subset datasets indicated that sequencing was incomplete. Sampling was restricted to blood, and TCR repertoires in tissue are likely to differ from TCR repertoires in blood. When several donors were compared, the shared fraction of clonotypes was about 5.4% for naive CD4, 3.5% to 4% for naive CD8, about 2.5% for memory CD4, and 0.4% for memory CD8. Based on pairwise subsampling, the degree of clonotype sharing among donors was expected to be affected by sequencing depth. The small number of donors limited the genetic and exposure-history diversity represented. Naive subsets generally had larger estimated clonotype richness than memory subsets.

The germline V end is reduced by 7 bases and the J end by 3 bases; junction bases left unmatched: 4. CDR3 length: 13 amino acids, cysteine to phenylalanine. Only the CDR3 portion is preserved as DNA: 39 bases, with reading frame beginning at the first base. Based on the germline V gene, the CDR1 and CDR2 sequences are MNHEY and SVGAGI. Worth noting for this clone: The antigen it recognizes is unknown. No much larger clone exists at a distance of one base, and base qualities are not known.

The donors were healthy, HIV-negative adults who had no recently reported acute infections or vaccinations. All donors were Caucasian adults living in Nashville, Tennessee, USA. CD4+ T cells were enriched through magnetic negative selection, after which naive cells were positively selected on CD45RA and the remaining negative fraction served as the memory subset. Blood was obtained by leukapheresis, after which PBMCs were separated by Ficoll-Histopaque density gradient centrifugation and cryopreserved in liquid nitrogen vapor phase. Purity and quantity of every magnetically sorted T cell population were checked by analytical flow cytometry. Genomic DNA was isolated from every sorted fraction and measured by UV absorbance on a Nanodrop 2000c. Using the deep immunoSEQ assay, multiplex PCR amplified TCR CDR3 regions from genomic DNA. Genomic DNA extracted from each cell subset was distributed evenly over all wells of several immunoSEQ 96-well plates, and each plate served as one replicate. For sorted subsets, roughly 200 ng of genomic DNA, equivalent to some 33,000 T cell genomes, went into each replicate PCR. The purified libraries were quantified using a Qubit 3.0 fluorometer, sized with a Bioanalyzer 2100, and then quantified again using the KAPA Library Quantification kit. Each immunoSEQ 96-well plate was sequenced on its own single-read 150-cycle Illumina NextSeq 550 flow cell. The published analysis was carried out like this. Because only junctional sequences without quality scores were contained in the immunoSEQ output, filtering matching that applied to full-length reads could not be performed. Sequences were annotated with PyIR, a Python wrapper for IgBLAST v1.9, using IMGT germline references to assign V/J genes and CDR3. Reads with weak V/J assignments (E-value above 1e-6), missing CDR3, stop codons, out-of-frame junctions, or ambiguous translated residues were removed. V3J clonotypes were defined as sequences sharing an identical inferred V gene, J gene, and CDR3 amino acid sequence. Percentage overlap between repertoires was computed as shared unique clonotypes divided by the size of the smaller repertoire. Three approaches were used to assess repertoire richness: RTK rarefaction, the Chao1 estimator, and Recon v2.1 estimates of unobserved clonotypes. Generation probabilities for all TCRbeta clonotypes obtained by the gDNA method from a handful of donors were computed using OLGA. Entries here come from immuneACCESS through TCRdb and include only in-frame sequences with V and J called. Some clones fail to appear in such tables; in the studies checked, an unresolved V gene covers under half of the shortfall, and the cause of the remainder is unknown. V, J and clone size derive from that table, while D and trimming were established from the DNA sequence. This sample is represented by 2,500,000 or so clones; around nine tenths of them were singletons. Roughly 0.13% of the sample is in the top ten clones.

The V and J segments used are TRBV6-5 and TRBJ1-1, with 8 central nucleotides matching TRBD1. This receptor was identified in a young man in good health. Material for sequencing was naive CD4+ T cells sorted from blood. The cell subset or site label, as the study defines it: CD45RA+ positively selected. The CDR3 in this case is CASTLDRDTEAFF. The nucleotide sequence reads TGTGCCAGCACTCTGGACAGGGACACTGAAGCTTTCTTT.